These 20 T cell receptor beta chains were sequenced from one sample in a study of type 1 regulatory T cells listed by TCRdb under 2021. Results the study describes overall, beyond this receptor: A more restricted TCR repertoire was observed in Tr1 cells than in non-Tr1 cells, and this restriction was interpreted in the study as alloantigen-induced clonal expansion.

No antigen has been assigned to these receptors. Sequenced using an Illumina MiSeq. The raw public data were reprocessed by TCRdb itself: fastp quality trimming at Q25, MiXCR clonotype calling, in-frame beta chains only. Duplicate CDR3 protein sequences are folded into a single record with the most common DNA and genes. This sample holds about 71,000 distinct CDR3 sequences; around 21% were observed only once. 8.3% of the sample lies in the top ten. The sequencing input was cultured type 1 regulatory T (Tr1) cells, either the whole culture or a sorted fraction (not recorded which). The cell subset or site label corresponds to: type 1 regulatory T cells sorted from the T-allo10 product. The source is a human donor in good health.

The chain has TRBV12-3 or TRBV12-4 and TRBJ1-4; no reliable D call. Trimming took off 3 bases at V and 8 bases at J, with 4 bases between the two ends. The CDR3 loop spans 11 amino acids. This chain's CDR3 is CASSLVEKLFF. For the CDR3, the DNA is TGTGCCAGCAGTTTGGTGGAAAAACTGTTTTTT.

J is TRBJ1-1 and V is TRBV18; D remains unclear. The V gene lost 5 bases and the J gene lost 0 bases, with 7 bases spanning the gap. Germline lookup yields CDR1 KGHSH and CDR2 LQKENI. The CDR3 runs 13 residues. CDR3 coding DNA: TGTGCCAGCTCATCCCAGGTGAACACTGAAGCTTTCTTT. The encoded protein is CASSSQVNTEAFF.

This clonotype was observed a handful of times. The V gene is TRBV12-3 or TRBV12-4, the J gene TRBJ2-7, with D tentatively TRBD2 (6 bases). The germline V and J ends were trimmed by 6 bases and 2 bases, with 11 bases remaining between them. The CDR3 runs to 13 residues. The CDR3 is CASRRGLTYEQYF. CDR3 nucleotides: TGTGCCAGCAGGCGGGGACTTACCTACGAGCAGTACTTC.

The V and J genes are TRBV5-1 and TRBJ2-7, with a tentative D call TRBD1 (7 bases). V gave up 2 bases and J gave up 12 bases, with 21 bases separating them. The length of the CDR3 is 14 residues. Germline-derived CDR1 and CDR2 are SGHRS and YFSETQ. Written as DNA, the CDR3 is TGCGCCAGCAGCTTAACCGGGACAGCTGTGGAGGGGTACTTC. This codes for CASSLTGTAVEGYF.

This clonotype was seen a handful of times. J is TRBJ1-4 and V is TRBV5-1; the D is unclear. Looked up from germline, CDR1 is SGHRS and CDR2 is YFSETQ. The germline V and J ends were trimmed by 3 bases and 5 bases, with 8 bases remaining between them. This CDR3 has 13 residues. CDR3 sequence reads: CASSSSPNEKLFF. CDR3 in DNA: TGCGCCAGCAGCTCATCCCCAAATGAAAAACTGTTTTTT.

This clonotype was found a few times. The chain employs TRBV27 and TRBJ2-1; D remains unclear. Trimming stripped 1 base from V and 5 bases from J, with 9 bases between. CDR3 length: 14 amino acids. CDR1 is MNHEY, CDR2 SMNVEV, per germline (reference sequence). CDR3 region: CASSLYGNHNEQFF. The CDR3 DNA reads as TGTGCCAGCAGTTTATATGGAAACCACAATGAGCAGTTCTTC.

The CDR3 sequence: CASRRDRASYEQYF. CDR3 nucleotide sequence: TGTGCCAGCAGGCGGGACAGGGCCTCCTACGAGCAGTACTTC. The chain recombines TRBV11-2 with TRBJ2-7; 9 nucleotides agree with TRBD1. Germline CDR1 and CDR2: SGHAT and FQNNGV. CDR3 length: 14 amino acids. V shed 6 bases, J shed 0 bases, and the junction held 3 bases outside the gene matches.

This clonotype was counted a few times. The chain carries TRBV20-1 and TRBJ2-1, with D tentatively TRBD1 (6 bases). The CDR3 sequence is 12 residues long. Germline CDR1 is DFQATT and CDR2 is SNEGSKA (reference sequence). Trimming stripped 4 bases from V and 6 bases from J, with 10 bases between. The CDR3 spells CSANNRVNEQFF. As DNA, the CDR3 is TGCAGTGCTAACAACAGGGTCAATGAGCAGTTCTTC.

This clonotype has only a few counts. J is TRBJ2-2 and V is TRBV27; no clear D gene. The CDR3 extends over 14 amino acids. The germline CDR1 and CDR2 sequences are MNHEY and SMNVEV (reference sequence). V was trimmed by 4 bases and J by 6 bases, leaving 12 bases between them. CDR3 DNA sequence: TGTGCCAGCAGTTCCCCCCTACATCCCGGGGAGCTGTTTTTT. Translation: CASSSPLHPGELFF.

V gene TRBV5-6 combines with J gene TRBJ2-1; 8 bases agree with TRBD2. The V and J ends lost 4 bases and 4 bases, in that order; junction bases with no gene match: 10. This CDR3 spans 16 amino acids. The germline CDR1 and CDR2 sequences are SGHDT and YYEEEE. CDR3 protein: CASSGGALAAYNEQFF. CDR3 bases: TGTGCCAGCAGCGGAGGGGCACTAGCGGCTTACAATGAGCAGTTCTTC.

The sample holds a few counts of this clonotype. The CDR3 here is CSALGSLTGEQYF. The DNA of the CDR3 is TGCAGTGCTCTGGGGAGTTTGACCGGCGAGCAGTACTTC. The chain joins TRBV20-1 to TRBJ2-7; a possible D gene is TRBD2 (5 bases). Trimming took 5 bases from V and 6 from J, leaving 17 bases between them. The CDR3 covers 13 residues. Looked up from germline, CDR1 is DFQATT and CDR2 is SNEGSKA (reference sequence).

This clonotype was counted only a few times. The V gene is TRBV27, the J gene TRBJ1-6; the D gene is possibly TRBD1 (5 bases). The CDR3 contains 14 residues. The germline gives CDR1 MNHEY, CDR2 SMNVEV (reference sequence). V lost 3 bases and J 14 bases, leaving 17 bases between the germline ends. The CDR3 region is CASSFGGKLTALHF. The CDR3 DNA is TGTGCCAGCAGTTTTGGGGGGAAGTTGACGGCCCTCCACTTT.

The chain links TRBV27 to TRBJ2-2; 8 positions match TRBD2. This CDR3 has 14 residues. CDR1 is MNHEY and CDR2 is SMNVEV in the germline V gene (reference sequence). The V segment lost 6 bases and the J segment 7 bases; nucleotides outside the gene matches: 7. DNA for the CDR3: TGTGCCAGCAGAAGCGGGAGAGGCGTCGGGGAGCTGTTTTTT. This gives the protein CASRSGRGVGELFF.

The V gene is TRBV11-1, the J gene TRBJ1-6, with 8 bases fitting TRBD1. J lost 9 bases, V lost 4 bases, and 11 bases had no gene match. Germline V gives CDR1 SGHAT, CDR2 FQDESV (reference sequence). This CDR3 has 16 amino acids. The CDR3 DNA sequence: TGTGCCAGCAGCTCGAACCCGACAGGGGTGCCTTCACCCCTCCACTTT. Its protein is CASSSNPTGVPSPLHF.

This chain uses TRBV20-1 with TRBJ1-5, with D tentatively TRBD1 (5 bases). The CDR3 sequence is 15 residues long. From germline, CDR1 is DFQATT and CDR2 SNEGSKA (reference sequence). The germline V and J ends were trimmed by 5 bases and 0 bases, with 14 bases remaining between them. In DNA form, the CDR3 reads TGCAGTGCTCGATCCCAGGGATATAGCAATCAGCCCCAGCATTTT. This codes for CSARSQGYSNQPQHF.

In its sample, this clonotype was seen many times. The V and J genes are TRBV7-9 and TRBJ2-7, with 8 nucleotides matching TRBD2. CDR1 is SEHNR, CDR2 FQNEAQ, per germline (reference sequence). The CDR3 spans 14 residues. Germline trimming cut 2 bases from V and 5 bases from J; bases unmatched to any gene: 5. The CDR3: CASSLQAGVNEQYF. DNA for the CDR3: TGTGCCAGCAGCTTACAAGCGGGGGTCAACGAGCAGTACTTC.

This clonotype was detected ten times or more. The chain has TRBV29-1 and TRBJ2-1; 8 nucleotides align to TRBD1. J was trimmed by 2 bases and V by 6 bases; bases with no gene match: 3. CDR3 length: 13 amino acids. Germline CDR1 SQVTM, CDR2 ANQGSEA. CDR3 bases: TGCAGCGTAGACAGGGGCGCCTACAATGAGCAGTTCTTC. Its protein is CSVDRGAYNEQFF.

This sequence joins TRBV13 and TRBJ2-7; 9 nucleotides match TRBD2. V lost 0 bases to trimming and J lost 3 bases; unmatched junction nucleotides: 6. The CDR3 length is 16 residues. In germline, CDR1 is PRHDT, CDR2 FYEKMQ (reference sequence). The CDR3 loop is CASSLGRGLANYEQYF. CDR3 DNA: TGTGCCAGCAGCTTAGGCCGGGGACTAGCTAACTACGAGCAGTACTTC.

This chain connects TRBV20-1 to TRBJ2-1; D is perhaps TRBD2 (7 bases). V lost 6 bases and J 9 bases, leaving 21 bases between the germline ends. CDR3 length: 14 amino acids. In germline, CDR1 is DFQATT, CDR2 SNEGSKA (reference sequence). The chain's CDR3 is CSATNRGANGEQFF. The DNA for the CDR3 is TGCAGTGCCACAAATCGGGGGGCGAACGGTGAGCAGTTCTTC.

By sample share, this clonotype is medium-sized. The chain carries TRBV7-2 and TRBJ1-1; 9 bases align to TRBD1. The CDR3 sequence is 13 residues long. Trimming removed 6 bases from V and 5 bases from J; junction bases left unmatched: 4. The germline gives CDR1 SGHTA, CDR2 FQGNSA. The CDR3 is CASRRQGGTEAFF. The CDR3 DNA is TGTGCCAGCAGGAGACAGGGGGGGACTGAAGCTTTCTTT.